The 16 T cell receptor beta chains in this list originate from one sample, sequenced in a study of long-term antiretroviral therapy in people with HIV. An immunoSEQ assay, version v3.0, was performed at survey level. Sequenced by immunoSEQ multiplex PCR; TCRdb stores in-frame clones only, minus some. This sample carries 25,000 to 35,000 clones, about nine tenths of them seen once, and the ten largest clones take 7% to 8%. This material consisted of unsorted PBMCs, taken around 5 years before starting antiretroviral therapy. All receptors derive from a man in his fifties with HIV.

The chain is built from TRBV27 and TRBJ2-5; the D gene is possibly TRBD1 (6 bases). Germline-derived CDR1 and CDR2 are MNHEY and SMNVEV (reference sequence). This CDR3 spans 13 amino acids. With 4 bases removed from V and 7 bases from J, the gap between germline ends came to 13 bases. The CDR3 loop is CASSSNRAGTQYF. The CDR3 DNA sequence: TGTGCCAGCAGTTCAAACAGGGCGGGGACCCAGTACTTC.

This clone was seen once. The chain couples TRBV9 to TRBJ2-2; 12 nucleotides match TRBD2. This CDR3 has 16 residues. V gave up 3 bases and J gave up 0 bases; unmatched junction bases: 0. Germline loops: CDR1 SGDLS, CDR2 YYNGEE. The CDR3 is CASSGLAGANTGELFF. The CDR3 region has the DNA TGTGCCAGCAGCGGACTAGCGGGGGCGAACACCGGGGAGCTGTTTTTT. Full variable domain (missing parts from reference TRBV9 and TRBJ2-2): DSGVTQTPKHLITATGQRVTLRCSPRSGDLSVYWYQQSLDQGLQFLIQYYNGEERAKGNILERFSAQQFPDLHSELNLSSLELGDSALYFCASSGLAGANTGELFFGEGSRLTVL.

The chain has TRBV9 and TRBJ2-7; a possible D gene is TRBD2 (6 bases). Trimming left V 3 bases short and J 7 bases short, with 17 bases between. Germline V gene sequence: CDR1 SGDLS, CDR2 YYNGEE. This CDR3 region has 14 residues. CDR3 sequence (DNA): TGTGCCAGCAGCGCGGGGACTTCCTGGGGTGAGCAGTACTTC. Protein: CASSAGTSWGEQYF.

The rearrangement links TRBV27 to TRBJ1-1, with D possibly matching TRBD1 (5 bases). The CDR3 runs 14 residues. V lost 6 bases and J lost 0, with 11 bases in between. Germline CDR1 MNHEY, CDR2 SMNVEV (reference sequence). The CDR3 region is CASRKGIVNTEAFF. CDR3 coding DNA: TGTGCCAGCAGAAAGGGGATTGTGAACACTGAAGCTTTCTTT.

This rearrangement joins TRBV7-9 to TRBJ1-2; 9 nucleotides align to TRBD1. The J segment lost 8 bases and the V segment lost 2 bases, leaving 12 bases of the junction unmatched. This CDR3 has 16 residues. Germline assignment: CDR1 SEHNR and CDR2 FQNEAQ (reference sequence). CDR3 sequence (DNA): TGTGCCAGCAGCTTAATAGGACAGGGGATTGTTCGCGGCTACACCTTC. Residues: CASSLIGQGIVRGYTF.

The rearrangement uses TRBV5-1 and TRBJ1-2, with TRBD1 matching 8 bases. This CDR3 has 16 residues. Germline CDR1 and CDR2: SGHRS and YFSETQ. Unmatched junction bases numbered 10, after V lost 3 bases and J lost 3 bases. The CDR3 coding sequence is TGCGCCAGCAGCTACCAGGGGGCGCCGAGGGACTATGGCTACACCTTC. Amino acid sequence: CASSYQGAPRDYGYTF.

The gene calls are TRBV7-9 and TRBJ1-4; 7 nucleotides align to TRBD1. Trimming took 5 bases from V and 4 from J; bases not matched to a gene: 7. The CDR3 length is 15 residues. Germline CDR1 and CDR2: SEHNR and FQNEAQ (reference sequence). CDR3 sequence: CASSHRDRVNEKLFF. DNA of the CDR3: TGTGCCAGCAGCCATCGGGACAGAGTTAATGAAAAACTGTTTTTT.

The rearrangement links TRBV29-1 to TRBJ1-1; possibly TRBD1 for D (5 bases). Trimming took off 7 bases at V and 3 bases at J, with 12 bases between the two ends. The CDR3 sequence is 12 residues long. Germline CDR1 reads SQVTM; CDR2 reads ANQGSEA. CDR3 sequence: CSATKGDTEAFF. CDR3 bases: TGCAGCGCAACAAAAGGGGACACTGAAGCTTTCTTT. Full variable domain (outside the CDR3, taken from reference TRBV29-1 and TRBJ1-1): SAVISQKPSRDICQRGTSLTIQCQVDSQVTMMFWYRQQPGQSLTLIATANQGSEATYESGFVIDKFPISRPNLTFSTLTVSNMSPEDSSIYLCSATKGDTEAFFGQGTRLTVV.

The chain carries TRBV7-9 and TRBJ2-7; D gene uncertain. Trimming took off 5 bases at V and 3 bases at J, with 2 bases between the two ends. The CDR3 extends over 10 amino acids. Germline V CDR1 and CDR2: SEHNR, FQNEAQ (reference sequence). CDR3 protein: CASSNYEQYF. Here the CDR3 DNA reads TGTGCCAGCAGCAACTACGAGCAGTACTTC.

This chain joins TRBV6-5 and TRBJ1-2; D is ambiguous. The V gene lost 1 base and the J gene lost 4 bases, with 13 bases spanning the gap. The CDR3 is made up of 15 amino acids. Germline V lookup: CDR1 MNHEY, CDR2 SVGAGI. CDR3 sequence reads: CASSYLAARSYGYTF. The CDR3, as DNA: TGTGCCAGCAGTTACTTGGCAGCTCGTAGCTATGGCTACACCTTC.

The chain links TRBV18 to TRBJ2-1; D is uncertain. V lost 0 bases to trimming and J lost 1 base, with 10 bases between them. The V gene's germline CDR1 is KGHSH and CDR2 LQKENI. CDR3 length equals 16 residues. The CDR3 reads CASSPPQASSYNEQFF. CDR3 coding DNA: TGTGCCAGCTCACCACCGCAGGCAAGTTCCTACAATGAGCAGTTCTTC. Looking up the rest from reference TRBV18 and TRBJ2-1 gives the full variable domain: NAGVMQNPRHLVRRRGQEARLRCSPMKGHSHVYWYRQLPEEGLKFMVYLQKENIIDESGMPKERFSAEFPKEGPSILRIQQVVRGDSAAYFCASSPPQASSYNEQFFGPGTRLTVL.

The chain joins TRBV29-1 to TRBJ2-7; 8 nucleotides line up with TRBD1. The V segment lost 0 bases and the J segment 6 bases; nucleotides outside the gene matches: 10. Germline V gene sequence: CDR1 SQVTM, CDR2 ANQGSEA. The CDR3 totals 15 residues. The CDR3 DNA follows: TGCAGCGTTGAAGATCGAAGACAGGGGATTTCCGAGCAGTACTTC. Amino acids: CSVEDRRQGISEQYF.

The CDR3 is CASSLRVGGELQETQYF. As DNA, the CDR3 is TGTGCCAGCAGCTTAAGGGTGGGGGGGGAGCTCCAAGAGACCCAGTACTTC. The V gene is TRBV11-3, the J gene TRBJ2-5; TRBD2 aligns across 7 bases. The CDR3 runs to 17 residues. The germline V gene has CDR1 SGHNT and CDR2 YENEEA. The V segment lost 2 bases and the J segment 1 base; nucleotides outside the gene matches: 10.

CDR3 amino acids: CASSVAPFSYEQYF. In DNA, the CDR3 is TGTGCCAGCAGCGTAGCTCCCTTCTCCTACGAGCAGTACTTC. The chain employs TRBV9 and TRBJ2-7; no clear D. CDR1 SGDLS and CDR2 YYNGEE come from the germline V gene. The V end was cut by 0 bases, the J end by 0 bases, with 7 bases between. The CDR3 is 14 amino acids. Drawing the rest from reference TRBV9 and TRBJ2-7, the complete variable domain is DSGVTQTPKHLITATGQRVTLRCSPRSGDLSVYWYQQSLDQGLQFLIQYYNGEERAKGNILERFSAQQFPDLHSELNLSSLELGDSALYFCASSVAPFSYEQYFGPGTRLTVT.

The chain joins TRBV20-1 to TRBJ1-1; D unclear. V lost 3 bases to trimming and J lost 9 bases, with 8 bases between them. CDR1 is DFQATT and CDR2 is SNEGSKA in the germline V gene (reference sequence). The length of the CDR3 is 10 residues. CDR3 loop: CSARVGKAFF. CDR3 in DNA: TGCAGTGCTAGGGTGGGAAAAGCTTTCTTT.

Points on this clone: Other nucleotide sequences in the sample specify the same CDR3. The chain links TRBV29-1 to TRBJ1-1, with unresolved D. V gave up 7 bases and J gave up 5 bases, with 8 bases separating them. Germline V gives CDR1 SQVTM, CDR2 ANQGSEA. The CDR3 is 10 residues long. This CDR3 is CSGGGTEAFF. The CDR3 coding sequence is TGCAGCGGGGGAGGTACTGAAGCTTTCTTT.